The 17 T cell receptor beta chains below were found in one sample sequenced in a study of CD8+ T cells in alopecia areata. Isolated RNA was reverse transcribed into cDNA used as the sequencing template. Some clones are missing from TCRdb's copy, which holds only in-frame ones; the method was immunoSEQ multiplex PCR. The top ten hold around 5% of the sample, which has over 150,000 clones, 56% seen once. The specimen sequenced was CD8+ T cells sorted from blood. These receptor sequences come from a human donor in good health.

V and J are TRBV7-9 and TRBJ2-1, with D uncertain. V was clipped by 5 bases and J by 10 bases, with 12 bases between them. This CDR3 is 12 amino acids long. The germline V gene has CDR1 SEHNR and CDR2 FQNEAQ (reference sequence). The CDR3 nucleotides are TGTGCCAGCAGCCGACCGCCGGAGGAGCAGTTCTTC. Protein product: CASSRPPEEQFF.

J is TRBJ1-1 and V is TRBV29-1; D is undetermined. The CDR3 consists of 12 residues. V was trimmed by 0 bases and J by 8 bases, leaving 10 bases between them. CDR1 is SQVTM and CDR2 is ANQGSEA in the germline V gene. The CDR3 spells CSVEDGQDEAFF. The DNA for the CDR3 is TGCAGCGTTGAAGATGGGCAGGACGAAGCTTTCTTT.

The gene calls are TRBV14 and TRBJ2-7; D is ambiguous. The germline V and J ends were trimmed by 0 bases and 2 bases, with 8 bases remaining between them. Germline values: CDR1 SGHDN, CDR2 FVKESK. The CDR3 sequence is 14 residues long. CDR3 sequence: CASSQEMSAYEQYF. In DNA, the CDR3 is TGTGCCAGCAGCCAAGAAATGTCAGCCTACGAGCAGTACTTC.

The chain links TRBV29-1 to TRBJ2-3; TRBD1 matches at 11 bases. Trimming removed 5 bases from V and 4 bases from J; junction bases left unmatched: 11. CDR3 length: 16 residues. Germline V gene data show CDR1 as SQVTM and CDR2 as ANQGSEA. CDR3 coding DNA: TGCAGCGTTATTCTCGGGACAGGGGGTATGTCAGATACGCAGTATTTT. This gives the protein CSVILGTGGMSDTQYF.

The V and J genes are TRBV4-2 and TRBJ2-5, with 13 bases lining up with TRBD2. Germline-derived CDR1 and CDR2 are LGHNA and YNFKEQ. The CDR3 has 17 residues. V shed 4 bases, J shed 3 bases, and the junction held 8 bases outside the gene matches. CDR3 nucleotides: TGTGCCAGCAGCCCAACTAGCGGGGGGGCCGGGGAAGAGACCCAGTACTTC. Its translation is CASSPTSGGAGEETQYF.

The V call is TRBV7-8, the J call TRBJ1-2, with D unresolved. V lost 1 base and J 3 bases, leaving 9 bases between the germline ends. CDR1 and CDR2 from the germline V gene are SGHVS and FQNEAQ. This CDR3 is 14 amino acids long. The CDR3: CASSLGREDYGYTF. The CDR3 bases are TGTGCCAGCAGCTTAGGAAGGGAGGACTATGGCTACACCTTC.

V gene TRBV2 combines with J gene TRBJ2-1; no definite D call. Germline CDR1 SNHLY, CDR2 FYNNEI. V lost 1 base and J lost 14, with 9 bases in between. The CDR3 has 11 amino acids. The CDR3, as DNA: TGTGCCAGCAGTGAAGACCCGGTTAAGTTCTTC. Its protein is CASSEDPVKFF. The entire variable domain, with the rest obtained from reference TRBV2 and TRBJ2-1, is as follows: EPEVTQTPSHQVTQMGQEVILRCVPISNHLYFYWYRQILGQKVEFLVSFYNNEISEKSEIFDDQFSVERPDGSNFTLKIRSTKLEDSAMYFCASSEDPVKFFGPGTRLTVL.

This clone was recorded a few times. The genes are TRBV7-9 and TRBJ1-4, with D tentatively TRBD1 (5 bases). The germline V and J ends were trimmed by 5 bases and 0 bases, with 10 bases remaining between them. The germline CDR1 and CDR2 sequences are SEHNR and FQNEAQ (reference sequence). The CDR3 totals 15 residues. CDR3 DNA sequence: TGTGCCAGCAGCCCCACAGGTTCAACTAATGAAAAACTGTTTTTT. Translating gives CASSPTGSTNEKLFF.

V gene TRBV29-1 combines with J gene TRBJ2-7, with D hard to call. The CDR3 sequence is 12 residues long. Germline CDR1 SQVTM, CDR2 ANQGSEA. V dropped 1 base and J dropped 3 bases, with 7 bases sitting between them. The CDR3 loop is CSVEGNHYEQYF. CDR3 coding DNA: TGCAGCGTTGAAGGTAACCACTACGAGCAGTACTTC.

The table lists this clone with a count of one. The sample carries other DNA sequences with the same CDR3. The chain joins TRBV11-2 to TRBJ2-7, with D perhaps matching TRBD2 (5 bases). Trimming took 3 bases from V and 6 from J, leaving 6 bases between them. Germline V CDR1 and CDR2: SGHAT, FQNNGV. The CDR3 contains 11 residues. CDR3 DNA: TGTGCCAGCAGCTTCGGAGGCGAGCAGTACTTC. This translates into CASSFGGEQYF. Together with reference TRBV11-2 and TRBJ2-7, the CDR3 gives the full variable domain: EAGVAQSPRYKIIEKRQSVAFWCNPISGHATLYWYQQILGQGPKLLIQFQNNGVVDDSQLPKDRFSAERLKGVDSTLKIQPAKLEDSAVYLCASSFGGEQYFGPGTRLTVT.

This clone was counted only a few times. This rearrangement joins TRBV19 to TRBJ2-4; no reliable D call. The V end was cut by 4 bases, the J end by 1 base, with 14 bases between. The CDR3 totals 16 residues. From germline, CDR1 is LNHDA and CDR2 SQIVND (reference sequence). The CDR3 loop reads CASSTSRFGAKNIQYF. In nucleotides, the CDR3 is TGTGCCAGTAGTACGTCACGGTTTGGGGCCAAAAACATTCAGTACTTC.

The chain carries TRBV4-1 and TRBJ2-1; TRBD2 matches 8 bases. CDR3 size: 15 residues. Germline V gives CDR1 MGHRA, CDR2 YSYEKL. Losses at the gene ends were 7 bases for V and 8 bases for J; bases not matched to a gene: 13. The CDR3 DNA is TGCGCCAGCACCCAGCGCAGCGGGGGAAACCATGAGCAGTTCTTC. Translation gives CASTQRSGGNHEQFF.

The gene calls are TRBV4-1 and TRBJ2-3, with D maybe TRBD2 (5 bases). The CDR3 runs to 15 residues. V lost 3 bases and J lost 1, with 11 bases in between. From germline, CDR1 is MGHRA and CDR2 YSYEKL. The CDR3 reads CASSQLAGRTDTQYF. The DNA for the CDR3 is TGCGCCAGCAGCCAGTTGGCGGGTCGCACAGATACGCAGTATTTT.

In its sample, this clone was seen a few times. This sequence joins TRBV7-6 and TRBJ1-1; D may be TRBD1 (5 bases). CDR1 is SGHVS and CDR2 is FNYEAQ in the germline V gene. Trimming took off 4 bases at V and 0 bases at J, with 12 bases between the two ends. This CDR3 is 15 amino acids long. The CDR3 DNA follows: TGTGCCAGCAGCTCTGGGGACGGTTTGAACACTGAAGCTTTCTTT. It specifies CASSSGDGLNTEAFF.

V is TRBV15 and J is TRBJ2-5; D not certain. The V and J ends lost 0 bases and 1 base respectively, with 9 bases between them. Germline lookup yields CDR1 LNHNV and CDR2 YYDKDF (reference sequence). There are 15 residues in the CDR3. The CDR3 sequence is CATSRDGGSQETQYF. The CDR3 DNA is TGTGCCACCAGCAGAGATGGTGGCAGCCAAGAGACCCAGTACTTC.

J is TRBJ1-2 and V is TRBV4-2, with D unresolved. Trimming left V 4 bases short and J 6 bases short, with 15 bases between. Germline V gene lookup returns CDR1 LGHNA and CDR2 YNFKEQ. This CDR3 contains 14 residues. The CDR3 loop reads CASSPTAGRDGYTF. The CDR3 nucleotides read TGTGCCAGCAGCCCCACCGCCGGGCGTGATGGCTACACCTTC.

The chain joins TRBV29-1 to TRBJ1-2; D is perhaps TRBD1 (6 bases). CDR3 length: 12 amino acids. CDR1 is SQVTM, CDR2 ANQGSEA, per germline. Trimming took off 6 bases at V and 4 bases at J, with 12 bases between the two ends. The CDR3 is CSVEDSSYGYTF. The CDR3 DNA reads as TGCAGCGTAGAGGACAGCTCCTATGGCTACACCTTC.